This TCR beta chain derives from a study of cytomegalovirus exposure and HLA in healthy donors. Study context: Of some 400 genotyped donors, roughly 81% clustered with self-reported Caucasian donors. Study-level results: A missense variant in DCLRE1C was later tied to TCR beta V- and J-gene trimming. It was taken for granted in presence/absence analyses that sequencing depth across donors was roughly uniform. The authors later found TCR association rates varying by HLA locus, with DRB1 most and HLA-C fewest.

Primers: 60 Vbeta forward and 13 Jbeta reverse. Measured with immunoSEQ multiplex PCR; TCRdb has only the in-frame clones, and not every one. The sample has roughly 150,000 clones, 75% to 90% seen once. On this clone itself: Its specificity is unknown. Other nucleotide sequences from this sample produce the same CDR3.

The sample comprised PBMCs. The receptor comes from a woman under 30 in good health and CMV-seronegative.

CDR3 DNA: TGTGCCAGCAGCCCTAGGACAGGGCGAGAGACCCAGTACTTC. This gives the protein CASSPRTGRETQYF. The chain uses TRBV14 and TRBJ2-5, with 8 bases fitting TRBD1. V lost 4 bases to trimming and J lost 4 bases; unmatched junction nucleotides: 5. The germline gives CDR1 SGHDN, CDR2 FVKESK. This CDR3 has 14 residues.